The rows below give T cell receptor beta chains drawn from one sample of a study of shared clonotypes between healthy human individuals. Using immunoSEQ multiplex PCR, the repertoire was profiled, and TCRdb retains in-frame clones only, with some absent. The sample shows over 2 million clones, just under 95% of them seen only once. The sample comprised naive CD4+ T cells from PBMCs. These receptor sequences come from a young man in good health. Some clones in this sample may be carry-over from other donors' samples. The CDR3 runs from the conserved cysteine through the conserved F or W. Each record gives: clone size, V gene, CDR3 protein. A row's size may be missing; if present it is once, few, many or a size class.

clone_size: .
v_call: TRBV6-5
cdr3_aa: CASSYTRPGQGHEQYF

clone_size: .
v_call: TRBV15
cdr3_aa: CATSRVPLSYNEQFF

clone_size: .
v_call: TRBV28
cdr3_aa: CASTPGLAGSAYEQYF

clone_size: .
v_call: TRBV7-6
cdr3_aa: CASSLALGDQRTDTQYF

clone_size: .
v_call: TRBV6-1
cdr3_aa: CASSEAWVKQPQHF

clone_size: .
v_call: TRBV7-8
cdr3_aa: CASSPRDSNEKLFF

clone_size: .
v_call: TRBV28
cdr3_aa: CASSLSGLALRRYEQYF

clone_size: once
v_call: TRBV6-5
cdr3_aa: CASINIQGADGYTF

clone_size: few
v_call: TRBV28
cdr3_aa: CASSLGRWDTEAFF

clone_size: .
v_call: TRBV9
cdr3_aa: CASSVVSAPGVDTQYF

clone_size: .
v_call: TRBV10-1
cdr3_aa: CASSESQAGTETQYF

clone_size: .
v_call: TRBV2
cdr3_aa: CASSGDRGQVNTQYF

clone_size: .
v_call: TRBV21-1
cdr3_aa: CASSKGQGALSNQPQHF

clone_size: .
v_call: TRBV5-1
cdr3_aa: CASSLLDGNYNEQFF

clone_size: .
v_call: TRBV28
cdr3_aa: CASSLYGGNEKLFF

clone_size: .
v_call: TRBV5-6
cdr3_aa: CASRAGGTFPGELFF

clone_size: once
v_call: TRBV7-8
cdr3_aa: CASSPRGSGRADTQYF

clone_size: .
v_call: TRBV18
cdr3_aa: CASSPDLMFSHTDTQYF

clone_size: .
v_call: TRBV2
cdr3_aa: CASSEDRSRQF

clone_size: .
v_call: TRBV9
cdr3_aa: CASSVDPGGAAQYF

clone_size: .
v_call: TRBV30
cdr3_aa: CAWRRRGGTGELFF

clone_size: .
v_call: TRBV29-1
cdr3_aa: CSVELVSGQGSQYF

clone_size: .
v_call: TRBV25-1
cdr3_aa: CASSGNSPLHF

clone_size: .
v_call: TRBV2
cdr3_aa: CASSEGPAYEQYF

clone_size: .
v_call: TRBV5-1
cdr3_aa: CASSLSTGENIQYF

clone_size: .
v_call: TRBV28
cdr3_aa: CASSGGYDIQYF